The subject of this entry is one T cell receptor (beta chain). The table came from immunoSEQ multiplex PCR; TCRdb's copy has only in-frame clones and leaves some out. Here the sample spans around 84,000 clones, about 98% being singletons. The germline gives CDR1 SGHDT, CDR2 YYEEEE. With 3 bases clipped from V and 0 bases from J, the junction kept 11 bases outside the gene matches. CDR3 length: 18 residues. The data were obtained in a study of technical replicates of blood from a handful of donors. This receptor was obtained from a human donor in good health. This chain joins TRBV5-6 and TRBJ2-1; 8 nucleotides line up with TRBD2. Sample: T cells isolated from PBMCs. DNA for the CDR3: TGTGCCAGCAGCTCCTTAGCGGGATCCCTACTCTCCTACAATGAGCAGTTCTTC. This translates into CASSSLAGSLLSYNEQFF.